This T cell receptor beta chain was identified in a study of post-analysis software for immune sequencing data. On the study more broadly: Included courses were relapsing-remitting and secondary progressive multiple sclerosis; progressive-relapsing multiple sclerosis was also included. Whole-study findings and limits: Under the F measure, samples that were prepared in one batch clustered strongly together. There was significantly lower normalized Chao1 diversity in multiple sclerosis patients than in controls. TRBV segments more frequent in patients than in controls numbered roughly 5 and included TRBV5-6, TRBV5-1 and TRBV20-1.

This clonotype turned up a few times. Its antigen is not identified. The CDR3 sequence is 17 residues long. With V trimmed by 3 bases and J by 1 base, 5 bases remained unmatched. Germline lookup yields CDR1 SGHDT and CDR2 YYEEEE. Each TCR beta cDNA library carried unique molecular identifiers. Researchers reported some 500,000 cDNA molecules coming from approximately 0.91 to 9.4 million T cells. TCRdb reanalysed the PCR reads using MiXCR and keeps one entry per CDR3 protein. Here the sample spans hundreds of thousands of distinct CDR3 sequences, roughly half being singletons. The sequence was collected from a girl aged 10 to 17 with multiple sclerosis. This chain uses TRBV5-6 with TRBJ2-4; TRBD1 matches 12 bases. Sequenced input: blood. CDR3 DNA: TGTGCCAGCAGCTCCACCGGGACAGGGGGCGCCAAAAACATTCAGTACTTC. This gives the protein CASSSTGTGGAKNIQYF.